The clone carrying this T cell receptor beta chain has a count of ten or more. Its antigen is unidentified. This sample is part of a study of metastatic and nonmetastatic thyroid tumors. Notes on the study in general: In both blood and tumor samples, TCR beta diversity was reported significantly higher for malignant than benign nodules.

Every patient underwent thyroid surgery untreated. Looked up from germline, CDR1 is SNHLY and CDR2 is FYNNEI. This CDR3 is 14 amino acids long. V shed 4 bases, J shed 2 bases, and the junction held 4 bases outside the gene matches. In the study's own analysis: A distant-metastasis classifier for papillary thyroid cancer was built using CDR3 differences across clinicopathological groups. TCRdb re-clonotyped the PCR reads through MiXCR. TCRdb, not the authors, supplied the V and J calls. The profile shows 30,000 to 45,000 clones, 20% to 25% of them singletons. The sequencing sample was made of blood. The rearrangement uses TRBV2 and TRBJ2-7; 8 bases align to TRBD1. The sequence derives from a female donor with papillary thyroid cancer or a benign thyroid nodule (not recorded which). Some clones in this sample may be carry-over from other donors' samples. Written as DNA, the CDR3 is TGTGCCAGCAGTGGACAGGGGCGAACCTACGAGCAGTACTTC. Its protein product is CASSGQGRTYEQYF.